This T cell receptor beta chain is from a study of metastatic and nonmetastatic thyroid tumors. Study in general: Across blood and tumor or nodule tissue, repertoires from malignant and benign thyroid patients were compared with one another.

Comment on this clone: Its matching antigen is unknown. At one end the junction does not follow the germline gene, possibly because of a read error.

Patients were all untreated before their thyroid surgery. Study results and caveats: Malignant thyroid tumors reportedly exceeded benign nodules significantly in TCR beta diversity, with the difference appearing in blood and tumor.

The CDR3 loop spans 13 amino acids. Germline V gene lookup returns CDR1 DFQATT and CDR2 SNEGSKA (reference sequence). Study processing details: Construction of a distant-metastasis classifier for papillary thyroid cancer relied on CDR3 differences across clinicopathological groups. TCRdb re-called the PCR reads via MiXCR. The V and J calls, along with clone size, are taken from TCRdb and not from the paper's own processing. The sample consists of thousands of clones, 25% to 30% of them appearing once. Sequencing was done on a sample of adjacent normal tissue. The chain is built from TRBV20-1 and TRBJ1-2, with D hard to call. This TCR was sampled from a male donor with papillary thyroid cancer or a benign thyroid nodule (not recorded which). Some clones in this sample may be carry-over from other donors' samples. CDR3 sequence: CSARVLGSVGCTF. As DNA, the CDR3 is TGCAGTGCTAGAGTTTTAGGGTCGGTCGGCTGCACCTTC.